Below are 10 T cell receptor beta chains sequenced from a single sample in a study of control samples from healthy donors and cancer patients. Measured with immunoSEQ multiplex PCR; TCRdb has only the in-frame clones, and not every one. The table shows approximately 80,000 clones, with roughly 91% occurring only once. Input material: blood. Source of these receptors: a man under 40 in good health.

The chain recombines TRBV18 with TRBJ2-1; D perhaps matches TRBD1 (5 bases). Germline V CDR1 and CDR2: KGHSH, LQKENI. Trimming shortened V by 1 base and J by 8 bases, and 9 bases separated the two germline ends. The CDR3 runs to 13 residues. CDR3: CASSPRRDDEQFF. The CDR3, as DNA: TGTGCCAGCTCACCACGCAGGGATGATGAGCAGTTCTTC. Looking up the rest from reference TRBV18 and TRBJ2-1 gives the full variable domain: NAGVMQNPRHLVRRRGQEARLRCSPMKGHSHVYWYRQLPEEGLKFMVYLQKENIIDESGMPKERFSAEFPKEGPSILRIQQVVRGDSAAYFCASSPRRDDEQFFGPGTRLTVL.

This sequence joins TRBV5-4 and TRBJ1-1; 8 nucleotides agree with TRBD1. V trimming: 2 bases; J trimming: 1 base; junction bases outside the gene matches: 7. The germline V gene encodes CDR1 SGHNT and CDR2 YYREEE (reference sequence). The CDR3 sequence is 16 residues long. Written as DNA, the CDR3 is TGTGCCAGCAGCTTAAGGACAGGGCGCGCGAACACTGAAGCTTTCTTT. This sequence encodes CASSLRTGRANTEAFF.

The CDR3 coding sequence is TGTGCCAGCAGCTTCCTAGCGGGGGGGCCCCCAGATACGCAGTATTTT. Its protein product is CASSFLAGGPPDTQYF. The genes are TRBV5-6 and TRBJ2-3, with 12 bases that match TRBD2. The CDR3 totals 16 residues. Germline trimming cut 2 bases from V and 4 bases from J; bases unmatched to any gene: 5. Germline CDR1 is SGHDT and CDR2 is YYEEEE.

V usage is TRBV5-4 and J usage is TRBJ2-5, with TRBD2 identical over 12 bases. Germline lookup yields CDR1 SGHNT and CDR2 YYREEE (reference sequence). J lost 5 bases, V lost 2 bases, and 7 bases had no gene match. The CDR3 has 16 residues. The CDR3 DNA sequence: TGTGCCAGCAGCTTCCCTCTAGCGGGGGGGCACGAGACCCAGTACTTC. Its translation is CASSFPLAGGHETQYF.

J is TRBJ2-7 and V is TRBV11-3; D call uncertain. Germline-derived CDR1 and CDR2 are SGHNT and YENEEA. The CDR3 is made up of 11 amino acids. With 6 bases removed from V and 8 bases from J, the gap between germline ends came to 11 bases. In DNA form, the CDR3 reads TGTGCCAGCAGTTTTCTTACGAAGCAGTACTTC. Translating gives CASSFLTKQYF.

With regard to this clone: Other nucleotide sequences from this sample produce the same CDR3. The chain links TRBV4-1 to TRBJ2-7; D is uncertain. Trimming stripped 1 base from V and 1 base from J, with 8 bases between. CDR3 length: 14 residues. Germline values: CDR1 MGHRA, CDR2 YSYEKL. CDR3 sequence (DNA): TGCGCCAGCAGCCAAGGCGGCGGTTCCTACGAGCAGTACTTC. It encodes CASSQGGGSYEQYF.

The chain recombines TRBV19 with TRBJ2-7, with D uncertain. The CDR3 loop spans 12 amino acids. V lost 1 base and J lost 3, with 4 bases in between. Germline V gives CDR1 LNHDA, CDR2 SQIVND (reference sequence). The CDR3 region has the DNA TGTGCCAGTAGTATAGGAAACTACGAGCAGTACTTC. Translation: CASSIGNYEQYF.

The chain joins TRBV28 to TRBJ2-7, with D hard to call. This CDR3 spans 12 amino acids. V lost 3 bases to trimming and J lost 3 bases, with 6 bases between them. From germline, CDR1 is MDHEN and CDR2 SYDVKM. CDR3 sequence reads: CASSLANYEQYF. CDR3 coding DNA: TGTGCCAGCAGTTTGGCTAACTACGAGCAGTACTTC. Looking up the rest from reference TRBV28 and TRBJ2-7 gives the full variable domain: DVKVTQSSRYLVKRTGEKVFLECVQDMDHENMFWYRQDPGLGLRLIYFSYDVKMKEKGDIPEGYSVSREKKERFSLILESASTNQTSMYLCASSLANYEQYFGPGTRLTVT.

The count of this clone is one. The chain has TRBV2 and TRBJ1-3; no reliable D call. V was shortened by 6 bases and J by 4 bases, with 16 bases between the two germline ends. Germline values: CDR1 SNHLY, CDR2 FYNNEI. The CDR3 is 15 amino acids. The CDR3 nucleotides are TGTGCCAGCAGAGTTACGAGGCTGGGAGGAAACACCATATATTTT. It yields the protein CASRVTRLGGNTIYF. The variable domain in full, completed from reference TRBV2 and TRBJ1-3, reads EPEVTQTPSHQVTQMGQEVILRCVPISNHLYFYWYRQILGQKVEFLVSFYNNEISEKSEIFDDQFSVERPDGSNFTLKIRSTKLEDSAMYFCASRVTRLGGNTIYFGEGSWLTVV.

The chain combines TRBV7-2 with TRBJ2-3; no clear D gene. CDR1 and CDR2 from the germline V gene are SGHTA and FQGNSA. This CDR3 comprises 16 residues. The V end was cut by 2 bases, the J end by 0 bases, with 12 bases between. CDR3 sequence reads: CASSLRATTSTDTQYF. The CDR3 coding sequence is TGTGCCAGCAGCTTAAGGGCCACTACTAGCACAGATACGCAGTATTTT. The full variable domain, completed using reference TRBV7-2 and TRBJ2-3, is GAGVSQSPSNKVTEKGKDVELRCDPISGHTALYWYRQSLGQGLEFLIYFQGNSAPDKSGLPSDRFSAERTGGSVSTLTIQRTQQEDSAVYLCASSLRATTSTDTQYFGPGTRLTVL.